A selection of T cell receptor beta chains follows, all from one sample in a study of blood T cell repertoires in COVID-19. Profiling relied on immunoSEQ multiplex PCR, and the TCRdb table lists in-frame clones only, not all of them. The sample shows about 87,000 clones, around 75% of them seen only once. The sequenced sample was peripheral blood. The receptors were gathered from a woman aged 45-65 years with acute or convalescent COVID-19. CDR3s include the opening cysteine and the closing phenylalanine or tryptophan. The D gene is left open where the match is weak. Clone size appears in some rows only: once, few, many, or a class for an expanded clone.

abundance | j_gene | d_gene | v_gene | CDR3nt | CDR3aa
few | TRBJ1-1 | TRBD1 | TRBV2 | TGTGCCAGCGCCTGGGACAGACAACGGCACGAAGCTTTCTTT | CASAWDRQRHEAFF
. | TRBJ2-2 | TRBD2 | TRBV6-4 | TGTGCCAGCAGCCCACTAGCGGGGGCCTCGAACACCGGGGAGCTGTTTTTT | CASSPLAGASNTGELFF
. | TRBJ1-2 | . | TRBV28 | TGTGCCAGCAGTTTACGGCGGGCGGGGGGCTACACCTTC | CASSLRRAGGYTF
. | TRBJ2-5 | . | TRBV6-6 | TGTGCCAGCAGTCCCGGTGGAGGGTCCCAAGAGACCCAGTACTTC | CASSPGGGSQETQYF
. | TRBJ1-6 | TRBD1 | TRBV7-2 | TGTGCCAGCAGCTTAACACGACAGGGGGCCGCCAATTCACCCCTCCACTTT | CASSLTRQGAANSPLHF
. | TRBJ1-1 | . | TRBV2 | TGTGCCAGCACCGCCGGGACTGTGAACACTGAAGCTTTCTTT | CASTAGTVNTEAFF
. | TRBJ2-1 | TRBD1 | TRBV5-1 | TGCGCCAGCAGTCTTCCGGGACAGGGGGCGAACAATGAGCAGTTCTTC | CASSLPGQGANNEQFF
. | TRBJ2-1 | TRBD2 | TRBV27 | TGTGCCAGCAGTCTACAACTAGCGGGGGGGCTAATTCAGTTCTTC | CASSLQLAGGLIQFF
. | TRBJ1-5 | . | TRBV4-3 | TGCGCCAGCAGCCAAGATACAGGGAATACTCAGCCCCAGCATTTT | CASSQDTGNTQPQHF
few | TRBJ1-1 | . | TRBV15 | TGTGCCGCGGGGATGGGCCGAGAAGCTTTCTTT | CAAGMGREAFF
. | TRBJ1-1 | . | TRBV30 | TGTGCCTGGAGTGTACTCGGGGGGCATCGCTCCTTGAACACTGAAGCTTTCTTT | CAWSVLGGHRSLNTEAFF
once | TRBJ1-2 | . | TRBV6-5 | TGTGCCAGCTCCCGACAGGCTAACTATGGCTACACCTTC | CASSRQANYGYTF
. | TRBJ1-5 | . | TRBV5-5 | TGTGCCAGCAGCTTCGGGAGCGCGGGCAATCAGCCCCAGCATTTT | CASSFGSAGNQPQHF
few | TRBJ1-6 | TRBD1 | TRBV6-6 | TGTGCCAGCAGACCCGATGGACAGGCGTATAATTCACCCCTCCACTTT | CASRPDGQAYNSPLHF
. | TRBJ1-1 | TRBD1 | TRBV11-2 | TGTGCCAGCAGCCTACGGGACAGGGCCACTGAAGCTTTCTTT | CASSLRDRATEAFF
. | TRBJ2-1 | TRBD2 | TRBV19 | TGTGCCAGTACCTCAGCGGGGGGTAGCGCCTCCTCCTACAATGAGCAGTTCTTC | CASTSAGGSASSYNEQFF
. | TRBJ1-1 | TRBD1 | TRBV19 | TGTGCCAGTAGTATCCCCCAGGGGGGACAGACTGAAGCTTTCTTT | CASSIPQGGQTEAFF
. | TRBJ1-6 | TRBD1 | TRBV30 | TGTGCCTGGAACGACAGGGTAAATTCACCCCTCCACTTT | CAWNDRVNSPLHF
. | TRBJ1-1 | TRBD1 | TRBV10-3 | TGTGCCATCAGGACGGACAGGGGGACTGAAGCTTTCTTT | CAIRTDRGTEAFF
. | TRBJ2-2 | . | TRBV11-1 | TGTGCCAGCAGACACTCTAGTATGGCCGGGGAGCTGTTTTTT | CASRHSSMAGELFF
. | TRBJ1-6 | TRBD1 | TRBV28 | TGTGCCAGCAGCCAGAGACAGGGAAGAGATTCACCCCTCCACTTT | CASSQRQGRDSPLHF
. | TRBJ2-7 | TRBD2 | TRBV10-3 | TGTGCCATCAGTGACAGCGGGGGTAGGAACGAGCAGTACTTC | CAISDSGGRNEQYF
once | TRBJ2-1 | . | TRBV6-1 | TGTGCCAGCAGTGAATTACGGACAGCTAGTAATGAGCAGTTCTTC | CASSELRTASNEQFF
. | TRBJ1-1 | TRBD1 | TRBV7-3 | TGTGCCAGCGCCAGGGACAGATCTGACACTGAAGCTTTCTTT | CASARDRSDTEAFF
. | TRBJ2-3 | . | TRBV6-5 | TGTGCCAACCGCCAGTCCTCAACAGATACGCAGTATTTT | CANRQSSTDTQYF
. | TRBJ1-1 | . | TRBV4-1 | TGCGCCAGCAGCCAAGATCGTACAGTACTGAACACTGAAGCTTTCTTT | CASSQDRTVLNTEAFF
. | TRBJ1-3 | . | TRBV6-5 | TGTGCCAGCAGTTTCAACTCTGGAAACACCATATATTTT | CASSFNSGNTIYF
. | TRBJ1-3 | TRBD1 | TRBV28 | TGTGCCAGCAGCTCCCCCGGGACAGGTGCTGGAAACACCATATATTTT | CASSSPGTGAGNTIYF
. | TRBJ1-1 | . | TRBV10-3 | TGTGCCATCAGTGAGTCCGAGCGGACTGAAGCTTTCTTT | CAISESERTEAFF